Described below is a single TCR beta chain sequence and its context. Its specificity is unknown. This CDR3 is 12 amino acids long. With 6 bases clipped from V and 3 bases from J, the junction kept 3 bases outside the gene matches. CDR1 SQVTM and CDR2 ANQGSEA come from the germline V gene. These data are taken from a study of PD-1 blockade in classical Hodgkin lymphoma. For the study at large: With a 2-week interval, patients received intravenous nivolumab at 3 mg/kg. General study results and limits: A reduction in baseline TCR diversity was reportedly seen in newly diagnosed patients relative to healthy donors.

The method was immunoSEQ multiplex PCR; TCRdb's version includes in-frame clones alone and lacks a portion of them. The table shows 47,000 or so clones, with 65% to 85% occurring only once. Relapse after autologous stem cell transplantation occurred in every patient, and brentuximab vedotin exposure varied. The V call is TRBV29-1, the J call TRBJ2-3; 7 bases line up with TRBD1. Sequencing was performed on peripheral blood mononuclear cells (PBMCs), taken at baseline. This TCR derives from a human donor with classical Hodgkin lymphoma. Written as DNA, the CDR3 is TGCAGCGTGAGGGGGCAGACAGATACGCAGTATTTT. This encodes CSVRGQTDTQYF.